These 9 T cell receptor beta chains originate from one sample sequenced in a study of CD8 T cells in ankylosing spondylitis. General study points: There was a TCR beta motif, made of several highly homologous variants, that appeared characteristic of ankylosing spondylitis blood.

TCRdb called the 5' RACE reads again in MiXCR, with one record for every CDR3 protein. The sample lists 750,000 to 850,000 distinct CDR3 sequences; about an eighth were seen once. Antigens of these TCRs are unknown. The specimen was blood, either unsorted or a sorted T cell fraction (not recorded which). The receptors derive from a male donor with ankylosing spondylitis.

To note about this clonotype: This could be a read error, since a much larger clone is one nucleotide away. The chain couples TRBV5-5 to TRBJ2-3; TRBD1 might be the D (6 bases). This CDR3 has 14 amino acids. CDR1 is SGHKS and CDR2 is YYEKEE in the germline V gene (reference sequence). The CDR3: CATLWGPSTDTQNF. In nucleotides, the CDR3 is TGTGCCACCCTTTGGGGGCCGAGCACAGATACGCAGAATTTT.

V usage is TRBV7-2 and J usage is TRBJ1-2; 7 bases agree with TRBD1. The ends lost 5 bases at V and 0 bases at J; junction bases unmatched: 6. This CDR3 spans 15 amino acids. Germline V gene sequence: CDR1 SGHTA, CDR2 FQGNSA. CDR3 bases: TGTGCCAGCAGCACTAGGGACAGTGCTAACTATGGCTACACCTTC. This codes for CASSTRDSANYGYTF.

In this sample, this clonotype turned up a few times. The rearrangement uses TRBV20-1 and TRBJ2-5; 10 bases fit TRBD2. V shed 6 bases and J 5 bases; nucleotides not matched to a gene: 9. CDR1 and CDR2 from the germline V gene are DFQATT and SNEGSKA (reference sequence). CDR3 length: 14 amino acids. In DNA, the CDR3 is TGCAGTGCGGGACTAAGCGGGAGGGCGGAGACCCAGTACTTC. Translation: CSAGLSGRAETQYF.

This clonotype has only a few counts. The chain recombines TRBV7-2 with TRBJ2-7; TRBD1 matches at 7 bases. There are 14 residues in the CDR3. Germline V CDR1 and CDR2: SGHTA, FQGNSA. V was clipped by 1 base and J by 4 bases; unmatched bases: 4. CDR3 nucleotide sequence: TGTGCCAGCAGCTTAGTGACAGGGAAATACGAGCAGTACTTC. This codes for CASSLVTGKYEQYF. The full variable domain, with the rest looked up from reference TRBV7-2 and TRBJ2-7, is GAGVSQSPSNKVTEKGKDVELRCDPISGHTALYWYRQSLGQGLEFLIYFQGNSAPDKSGLPSDRFSAERTGGSVSTLTIQRTQQEDSAVYLCASSLVTGKYEQYFGPGTRLTVT.

Many counts were recorded for this clonotype. This chain uses TRBV10-3 with TRBJ2-7, with a tentative D call TRBD1 (6 bases). V lost 3 bases and J 1 base, leaving 10 bases between the germline ends. The CDR3 length is 14 residues. From germline, CDR1 is ENHRY and CDR2 SYGVKD. CDR3 protein: CAISDPGQSYEQYF. CDR3 DNA: TGTGCCATCAGTGACCCGGGACAATCCTACGAGCAGTACTTC.

In this sample, this clonotype turned up many times. The V gene is TRBV12-3 or TRBV12-4, the J gene TRBJ1-5; D is ambiguous. V dropped 5 bases and J dropped 4 bases, with 9 bases sitting between them. The CDR3 length is 13 residues. The CDR3 is CASSLTLNQPQHF. CDR3 nucleotide sequence: TGTGCCAGCAGTCTAACCCTTAATCAGCCCCAGCATTTT.

CDR3 loop: CATSRDARRDTEAFF. CDR3 coding DNA: TGTGCCACCAGCAGGGATGCCCGGCGGGACACTGAAGCTTTCTTT. The chain recombines TRBV15 with TRBJ1-1; D gene ambiguous. Germline assignment: CDR1 LNHNV and CDR2 YYDKDF (reference sequence). Trimming cost V 3 bases and J 3 bases, with 14 bases left between them. This CDR3 is built from 15 residues.

V is TRBV19 and J is TRBJ1-4; D gene unclear. Germline CDR1 reads LNHDA; CDR2 reads SQIVND (reference sequence). V was shortened by 6 bases and J by 7 bases, with 12 bases between the two germline ends. The CDR3 covers 13 residues. CDR3 DNA: TGTGCCAGTAGCCCCAGGACGGTTGAAAAACTGTTTTTT. As protein: CASSPRTVEKLFF.

This clonotype was detected a few times. The J gene is TRBJ2-1, the V gene TRBV4-2; TRBD1 aligns across 10 bases. The CDR3 consists of 16 residues. The V gene's germline CDR1 is LGHNA and CDR2 YNFKEQ. The trim removed 0 bases at V and 6 bases at J, leaving 5 bases unmatched. This chain's CDR3 is CASSQERDRGLNEQFF. In DNA form, the CDR3 reads TGTGCCAGCAGCCAAGAAAGGGACAGGGGTCTCAATGAGCAGTTCTTC.